Reported below is one T cell receptor (beta chain). What it binds is unknown. This sample was included in a study of identical twins. Study-wide points: The study found that models underestimated out-of-frame TCR alpha sharing in monozygotic twins. Whereas memory repertoires showed no such difference, abundant cord blood beta clonotypes carried fewer insertions.

Germline assignment: CDR1 MNHEY and CDR2 SVGEGT. The J segment lost 3 bases and the V segment lost 3 bases, leaving 10 bases of the junction unmatched. The length of the CDR3 is 18 residues. TCRdb reanalysed the 5' RACE reads using MiXCR and keeps one entry per CDR3 protein. The sample has about 450,000 distinct CDR3 sequences, around 20% seen once. The chain uses TRBV6-2 or TRBV6-3 and TRBJ2-6, with 8 bases identical to TRBD1. The sequencing input was naive T cells sorted from blood. This receptor was taken from a middle-aged man in good health. The CDR3 loop reads CASSYYPRTGRGANVLTF. The CDR3 nucleotides read TGTGCCAGCAGTTATTATCCGAGGACAGGGCGTGGGGCCAACGTCCTGACTTTC.